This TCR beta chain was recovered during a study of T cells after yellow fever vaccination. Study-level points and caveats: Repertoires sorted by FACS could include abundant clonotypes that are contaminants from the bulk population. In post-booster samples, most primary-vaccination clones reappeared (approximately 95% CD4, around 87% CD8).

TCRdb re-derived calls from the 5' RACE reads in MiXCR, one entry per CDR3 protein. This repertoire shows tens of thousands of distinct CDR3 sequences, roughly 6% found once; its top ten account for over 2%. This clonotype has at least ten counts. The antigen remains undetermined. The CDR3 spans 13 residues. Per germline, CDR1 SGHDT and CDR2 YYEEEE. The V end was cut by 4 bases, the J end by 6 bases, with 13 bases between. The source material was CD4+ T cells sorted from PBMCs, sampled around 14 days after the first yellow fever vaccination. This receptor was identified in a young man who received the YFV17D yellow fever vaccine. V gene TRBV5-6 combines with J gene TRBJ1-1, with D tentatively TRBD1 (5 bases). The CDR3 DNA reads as TGTGCCAGCAGCCCAGGGAGGGTTTCTGAAGCTTTCTTT. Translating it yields CASSPGRVSEAFF.